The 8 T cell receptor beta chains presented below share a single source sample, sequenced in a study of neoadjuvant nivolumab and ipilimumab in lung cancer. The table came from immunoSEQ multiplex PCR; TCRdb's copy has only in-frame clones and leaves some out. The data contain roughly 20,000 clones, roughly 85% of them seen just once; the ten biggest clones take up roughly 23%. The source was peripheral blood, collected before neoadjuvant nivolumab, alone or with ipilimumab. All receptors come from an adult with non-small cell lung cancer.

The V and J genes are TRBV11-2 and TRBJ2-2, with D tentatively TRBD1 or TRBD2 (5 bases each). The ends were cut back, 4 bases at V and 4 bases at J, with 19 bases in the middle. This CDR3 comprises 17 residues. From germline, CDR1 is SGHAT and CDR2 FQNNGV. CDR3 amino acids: CASSWDGRLVSTGELFF. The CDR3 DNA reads TGTGCCAGCAGCTGGGACGGACGCTTAGTGAGCACCGGGGAGCTGTTTTTT.

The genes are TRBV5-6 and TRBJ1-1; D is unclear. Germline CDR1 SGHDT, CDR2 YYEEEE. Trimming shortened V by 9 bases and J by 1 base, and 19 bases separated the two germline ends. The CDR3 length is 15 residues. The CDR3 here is CATSPGNNRNTEAFF. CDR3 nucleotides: TGTGCCACCAGTCCGGGGAATAATCGGAACACTGAAGCTTTCTTT.

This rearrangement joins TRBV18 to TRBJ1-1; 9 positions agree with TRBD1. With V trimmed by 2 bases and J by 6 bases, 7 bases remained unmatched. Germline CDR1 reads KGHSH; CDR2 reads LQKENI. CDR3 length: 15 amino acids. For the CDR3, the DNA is TGTGCCAGCTCACCAACGACAGGGGGTGACGCTGAAGCTTTCTTT. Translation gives CASSPTTGGDAEAFF.

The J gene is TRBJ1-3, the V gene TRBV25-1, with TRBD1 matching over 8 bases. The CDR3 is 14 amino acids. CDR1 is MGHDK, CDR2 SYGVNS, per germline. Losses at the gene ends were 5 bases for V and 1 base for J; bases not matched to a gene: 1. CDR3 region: CASSRQGSGNTIYF. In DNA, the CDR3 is TGTGCCAGCAGTCGACAGGGGTCTGGAAACACCATATATTTT.

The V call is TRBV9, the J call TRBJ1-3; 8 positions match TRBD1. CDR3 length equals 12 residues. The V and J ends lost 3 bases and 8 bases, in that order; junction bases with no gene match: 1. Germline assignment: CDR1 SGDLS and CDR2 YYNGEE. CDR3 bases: TGTGCCAGCAGCGCGACAGGGGACACCATATATTTT. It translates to CASSATGDTIYF.

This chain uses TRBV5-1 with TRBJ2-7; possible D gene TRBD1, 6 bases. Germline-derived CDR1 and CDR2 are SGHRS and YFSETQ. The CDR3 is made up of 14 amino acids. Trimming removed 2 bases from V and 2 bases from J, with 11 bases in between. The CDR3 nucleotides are TGCGCCAGCAGCTTACAGGGTATAGCCTACGAGCAGTACTTC. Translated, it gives CASSLQGIAYEQYF.

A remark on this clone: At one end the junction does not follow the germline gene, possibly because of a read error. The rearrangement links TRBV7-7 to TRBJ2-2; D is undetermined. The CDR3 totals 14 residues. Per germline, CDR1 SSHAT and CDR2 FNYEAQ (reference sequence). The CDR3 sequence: CASSLSAAAGELFF. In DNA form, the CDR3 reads TGTGCTAGCAGCTTGAGTGCGGCGGCCGGGGAGCTGTTTTTT.

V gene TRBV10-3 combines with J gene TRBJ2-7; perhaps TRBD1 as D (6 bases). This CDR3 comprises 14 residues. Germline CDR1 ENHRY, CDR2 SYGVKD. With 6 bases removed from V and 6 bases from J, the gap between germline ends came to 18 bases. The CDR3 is CAIRKDRAAVEQYF. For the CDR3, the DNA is TGTGCCATCAGAAAGGACAGAGCCGCGGTCGAGCAGTACTTC.